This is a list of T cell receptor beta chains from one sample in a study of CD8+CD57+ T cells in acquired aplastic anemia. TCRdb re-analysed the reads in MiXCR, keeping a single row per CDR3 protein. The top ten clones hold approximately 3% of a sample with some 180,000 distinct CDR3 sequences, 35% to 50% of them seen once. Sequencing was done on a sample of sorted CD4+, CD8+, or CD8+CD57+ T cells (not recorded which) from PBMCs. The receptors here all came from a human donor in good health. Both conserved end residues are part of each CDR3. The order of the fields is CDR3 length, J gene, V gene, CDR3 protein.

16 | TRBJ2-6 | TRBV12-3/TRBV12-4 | CASSLAIPSGANVLTF
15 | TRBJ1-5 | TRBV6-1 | CASRTGQGLSQPQHF
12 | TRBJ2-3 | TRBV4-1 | CASSRYADTQYF
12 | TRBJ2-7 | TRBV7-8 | CASSLALDEQYF
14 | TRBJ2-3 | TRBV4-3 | CASSPDRVGDTQYF
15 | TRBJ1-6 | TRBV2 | CASRDRQGVRSPLHF
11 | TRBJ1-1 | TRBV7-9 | CASSPGPQAFF
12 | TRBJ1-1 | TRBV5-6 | CASSFFRVEAFF
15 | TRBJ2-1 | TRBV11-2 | CASSPLAGGLNEQFF
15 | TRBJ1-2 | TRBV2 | CASSVQLFTNYGYTF
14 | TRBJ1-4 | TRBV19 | CASSITGTNEKLFF
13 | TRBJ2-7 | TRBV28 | CATKPQFSYEQYF